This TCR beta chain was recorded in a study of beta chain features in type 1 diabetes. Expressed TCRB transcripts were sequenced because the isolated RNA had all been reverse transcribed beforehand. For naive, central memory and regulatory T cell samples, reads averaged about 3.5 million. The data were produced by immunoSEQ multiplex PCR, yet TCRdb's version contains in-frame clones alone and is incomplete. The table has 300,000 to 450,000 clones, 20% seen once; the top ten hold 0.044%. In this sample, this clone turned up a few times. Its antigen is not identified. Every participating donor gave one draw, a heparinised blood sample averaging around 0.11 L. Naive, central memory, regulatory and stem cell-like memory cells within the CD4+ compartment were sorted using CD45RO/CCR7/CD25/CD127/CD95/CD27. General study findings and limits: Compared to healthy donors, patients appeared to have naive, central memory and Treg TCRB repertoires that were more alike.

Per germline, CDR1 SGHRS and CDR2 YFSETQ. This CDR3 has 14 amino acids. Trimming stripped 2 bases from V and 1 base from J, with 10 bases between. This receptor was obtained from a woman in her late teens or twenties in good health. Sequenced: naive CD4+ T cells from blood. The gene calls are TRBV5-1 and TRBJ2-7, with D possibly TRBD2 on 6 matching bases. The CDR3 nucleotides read TGCGCCAGCAGCTTCGGGAGCGGGTCCTACGAGCAGTACTTC. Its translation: CASSFGSGSYEQYF.